Reported below is one TCR beta chain. This sample was taken from a study of blood T cell repertoires in COVID-19. Across the study: COVID-19 samples collected from the United States, Italy and Spain covered acute and convalescent phases. From T cells, B-cell-depleted T cells, or PBMCs came the material, which was cDNA or gDNA.

Per the original methods: Estimation of nucleated cell counts relied on the amplification of reference gene primers. Measured with immunoSEQ multiplex PCR; TCRdb has only the in-frame clones, and not every one. The V and J calls and the clone size are those of that table, but D and trimming were determined from the DNA. This sample has 25,000 to 35,000 clones, with around 72% found just once. This CDR3 has 14 residues. V lost 6 bases and J 0 bases, leaving 12 bases between the germline ends. Germline-derived CDR1 and CDR2 are SQVTM and ANQGSEA. Sample: peripheral blood. The rearrangement links TRBV29-1 to TRBJ1-3; TRBD1 is a possible D gene (5 bases). This sequence originates from a boy younger than 10 with active or convalescent COVID-19. CDR3 coding DNA: TGCAGCGTCAACACAGGCATCTCTGGAAACACCATATATTTT. As protein: CSVNTGISGNTIYF.